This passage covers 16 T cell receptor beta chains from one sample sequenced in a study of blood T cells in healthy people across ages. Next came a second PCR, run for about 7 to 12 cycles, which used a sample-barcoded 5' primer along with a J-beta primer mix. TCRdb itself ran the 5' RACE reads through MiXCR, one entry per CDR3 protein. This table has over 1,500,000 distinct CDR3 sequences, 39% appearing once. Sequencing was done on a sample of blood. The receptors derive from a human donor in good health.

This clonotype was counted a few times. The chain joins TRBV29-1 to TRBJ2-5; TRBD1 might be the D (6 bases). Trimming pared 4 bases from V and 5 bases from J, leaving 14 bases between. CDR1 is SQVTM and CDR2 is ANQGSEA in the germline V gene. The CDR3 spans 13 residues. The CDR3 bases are TGCAGCGTTGGGGCCCTGAGGGGGGAGACCCAGTACTTC. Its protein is CSVGALRGETQYF.

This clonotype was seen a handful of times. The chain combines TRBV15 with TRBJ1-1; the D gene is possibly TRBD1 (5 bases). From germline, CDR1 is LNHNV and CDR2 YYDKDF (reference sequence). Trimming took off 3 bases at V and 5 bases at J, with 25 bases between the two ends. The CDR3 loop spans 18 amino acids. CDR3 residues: CATSSEGWGVAATTEAFF. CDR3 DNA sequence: TGTGCCACCAGCAGCGAGGGTTGGGGGGTAGCGGCCACAACTGAAGCTTTCTTT.

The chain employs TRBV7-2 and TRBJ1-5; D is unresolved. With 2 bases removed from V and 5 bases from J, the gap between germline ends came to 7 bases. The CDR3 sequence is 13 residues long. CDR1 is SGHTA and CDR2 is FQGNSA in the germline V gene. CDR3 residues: CTSSLSRDQPQHF. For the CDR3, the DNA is TGTACCAGCAGCTTAAGTAGAGATCAGCCCCAGCATTTT.

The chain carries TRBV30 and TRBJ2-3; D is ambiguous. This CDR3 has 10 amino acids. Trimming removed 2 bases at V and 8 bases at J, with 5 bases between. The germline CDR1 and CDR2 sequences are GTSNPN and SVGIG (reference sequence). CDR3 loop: CAWSSSTQYF. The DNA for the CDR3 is TGTGCCTGGAGTTCCAGTACGCAGTATTTT.

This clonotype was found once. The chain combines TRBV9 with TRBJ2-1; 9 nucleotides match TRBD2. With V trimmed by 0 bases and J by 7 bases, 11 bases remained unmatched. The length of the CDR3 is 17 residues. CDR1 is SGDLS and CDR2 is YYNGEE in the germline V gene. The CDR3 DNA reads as TGTGCCAGCAGCGTAGGGGCTAGCGGGGTGAAGGCGAATGAGCAGTTCTTC. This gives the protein CASSVGASGVKANEQFF.

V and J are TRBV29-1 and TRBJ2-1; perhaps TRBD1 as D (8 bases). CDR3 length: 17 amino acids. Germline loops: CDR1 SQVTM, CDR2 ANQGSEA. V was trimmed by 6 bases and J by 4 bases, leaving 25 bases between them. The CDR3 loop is CSVLRGVAGQAYNEQFF. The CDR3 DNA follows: TGCAGCGTCCTCCGGGGGGTTGCGGGACAGGCTTACAATGAGCAGTTCTTC.

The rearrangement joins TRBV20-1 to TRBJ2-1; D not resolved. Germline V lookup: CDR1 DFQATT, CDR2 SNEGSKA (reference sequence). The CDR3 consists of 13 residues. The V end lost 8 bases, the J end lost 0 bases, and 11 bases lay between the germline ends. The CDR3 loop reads CSPRRSSYNEQFF. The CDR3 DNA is TGCAGTCCACGGCGAAGCTCCTACAATGAGCAGTTCTTC.

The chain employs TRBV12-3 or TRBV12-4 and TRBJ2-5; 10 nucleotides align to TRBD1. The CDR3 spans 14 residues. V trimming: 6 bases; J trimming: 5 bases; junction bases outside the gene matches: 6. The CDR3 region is CASSRDRGFETQYF. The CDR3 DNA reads TGTGCCAGCAGCCGGGACAGGGGTTTTGAGACCCAGTACTTC.

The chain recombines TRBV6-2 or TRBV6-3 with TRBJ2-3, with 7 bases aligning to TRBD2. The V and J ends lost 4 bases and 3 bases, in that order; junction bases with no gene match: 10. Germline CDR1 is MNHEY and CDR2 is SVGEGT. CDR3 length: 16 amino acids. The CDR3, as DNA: TGTGCCAGCAGTTTAACTAGCGTACCAACAACAGATACGCAGTATTTT. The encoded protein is CASSLTSVPTTDTQYF.

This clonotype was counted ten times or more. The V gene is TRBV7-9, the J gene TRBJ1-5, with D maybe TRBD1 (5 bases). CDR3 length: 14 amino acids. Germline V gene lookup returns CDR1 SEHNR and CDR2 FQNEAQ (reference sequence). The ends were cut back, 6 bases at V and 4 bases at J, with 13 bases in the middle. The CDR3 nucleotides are TGTGCCAGCAGTTACGGTTGGGGGAATCAGCCCCAGCATTTT. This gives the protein CASSYGWGNQPQHF.

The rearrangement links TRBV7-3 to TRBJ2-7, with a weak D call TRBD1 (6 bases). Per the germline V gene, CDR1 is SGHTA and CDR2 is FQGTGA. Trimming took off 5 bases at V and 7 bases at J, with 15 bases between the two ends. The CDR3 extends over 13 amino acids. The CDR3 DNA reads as TGTGCCAGCAGCCGGGACATCTTAGTTGAGCAGTACTTC. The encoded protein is CASSRDILVEQYF.

CDR3 coding DNA: TGTGCCAGCAGCCAAGCCGGACAGAGAGGGGCCCAGTACTTC. As protein: CASSQAGQRGAQYF. The V gene is TRBV14, the J gene TRBJ2-5; tentative D call: TRBD1 (6 bases). V gave up 1 base and J gave up 9 bases, with 15 bases separating them. The CDR3 runs to 14 residues. Germline CDR1 SGHDN, CDR2 FVKESK.

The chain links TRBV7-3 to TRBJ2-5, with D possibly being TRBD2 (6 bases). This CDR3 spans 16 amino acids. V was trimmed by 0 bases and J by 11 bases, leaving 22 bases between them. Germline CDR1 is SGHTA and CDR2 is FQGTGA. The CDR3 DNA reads TGTGCCAGCAGCTTAACGATATCTAGCGCTCTAAATGAGCAGTACTTC. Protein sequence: CASSLTISSALNEQYF.

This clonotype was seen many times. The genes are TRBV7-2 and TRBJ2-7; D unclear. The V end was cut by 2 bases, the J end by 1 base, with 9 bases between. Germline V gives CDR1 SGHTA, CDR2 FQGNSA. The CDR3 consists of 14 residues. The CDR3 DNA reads TGTGCCAGCAGCTTATTTGCGGTATCCTACGAGCAGTACTTC. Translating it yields CASSLFAVSYEQYF.

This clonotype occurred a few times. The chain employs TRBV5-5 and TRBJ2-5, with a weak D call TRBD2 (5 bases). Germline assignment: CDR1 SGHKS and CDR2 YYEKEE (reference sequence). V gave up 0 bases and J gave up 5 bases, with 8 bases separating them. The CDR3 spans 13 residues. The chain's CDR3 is CASSLELVETQYF. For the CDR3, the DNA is TGTGCCAGCAGCTTGGAACTAGTCGAGACCCAGTACTTC.

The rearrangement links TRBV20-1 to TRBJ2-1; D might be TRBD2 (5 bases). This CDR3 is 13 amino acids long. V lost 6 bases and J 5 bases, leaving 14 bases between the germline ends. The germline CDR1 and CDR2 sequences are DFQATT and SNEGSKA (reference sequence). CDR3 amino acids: CSAHDTGDNEQFF. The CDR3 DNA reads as TGCAGTGCGCACGACACCGGGGACAATGAGCAGTTCTTC.